These 27 T cell receptor beta chains originate from one sample sequenced in a study of blood T cell repertoires in COVID-19. TCRdb keeps only in-frame clones here, not all; method: immunoSEQ multiplex PCR. There are about 240,000 clones in the sample; 86% occur only once, and approximately 13% lies in the top ten. Material for sequencing was peripheral blood. Source of these receptors: a man older than 75 with acute or convalescent COVID-19.

The chain is built from TRBV28 and TRBJ1-5, with TRBD1 as a possible D gene (6 bases). V lost 6 bases and J lost 0, with 12 bases in between. The CDR3 is made up of 15 amino acids. Germline assignment: CDR1 MDHEN and CDR2 SYDVKM. The CDR3 spells CASRKGTLSNQPQHF. The CDR3 DNA reads as TGTGCCAGCAGGAAAGGGACACTTAGCAATCAGCCCCAGCATTTT.

V gene TRBV19 combines with J gene TRBJ1-1, with D tentatively TRBD1 (5 bases). The CDR3 is 13 residues long. Germline loops: CDR1 LNHDA, CDR2 SQIVND (reference sequence). Trimming took 5 bases from V and 4 from J, leaving 11 bases between them. Here the CDR3 DNA reads TGTGCCAGTAGTTCGACAGTCCGCACTGAAGCTTTCTTT. Protein: CASSSTVRTEAFF.

The rearrangement links TRBV10-3 to TRBJ1-1; D might be TRBD1 (5 bases). The CDR3 is made up of 18 amino acids. The germline V gene has CDR1 ENHRY and CDR2 SYGVKD. The V and J ends lost 4 bases and 0 bases respectively, with 21 bases between them. The CDR3 DNA sequence: TGTGCCATCAGTGGCGGTCCCCTAAGGACAACCCTGAACACTGAAGCTTTCTTT. It translates to CAISGGPLRTTLNTEAFF.

The rearrangement uses TRBV5-6 and TRBJ1-5; D is perhaps TRBD1 (5 bases). The CDR3 is 16 residues long. V lost 4 bases to trimming and J lost 0 bases, with 14 bases between them. The germline CDR1 and CDR2 sequences are SGHDT and YYEEEE. As DNA, the CDR3 is TGTGCCAGCAGCCCCTCCGGGGGAGGTAGCAATCAGCCCCAGCATTTT. It yields the protein CASSPSGGGSNQPQHF. Full variable domain (rest looked up from reference TRBV5-6 and TRBJ1-5): DAGVTQSPTHLIKTRGQQVTLRCSPKSGHDTVSWYQQALGQGPQFIFQYYEEEERQRGNFPDRFSGHQFPNYSSELNVNALLLGDSALYLCASSPSGGGSNQPQHFGDGTRLSIL.

The V gene is TRBV28, the J gene TRBJ2-7, with TRBD1 as a possible D gene (6 bases). The V end was cut by 5 bases, the J end by 5 bases, with 13 bases between. This CDR3 has 13 amino acids. Germline CDR1 MDHEN, CDR2 SYDVKM. CDR3 DNA: TGTGCCAGCAGTATGACAGGTATCAACGAGCAGTACTTC. This gives the protein CASSMTGINEQYF.

V is TRBV24-1 and J is TRBJ2-5, with 11 bases fitting TRBD2. The J segment lost 7 bases and the V segment lost 4 bases, leaving 16 bases of the junction unmatched. The CDR3 is 18 amino acids. Looked up from germline, CDR1 is KGHDR and CDR2 is SFDVKD. The CDR3 protein is CATSDPRRGSGRAATQYF. In DNA, the CDR3 is TGTGCCACCAGTGACCCGCGCAGAGGTAGCGGGAGGGCCGCGACCCAGTACTTC.

The J gene is TRBJ2-2, the V gene TRBV11-2; tentative D call: TRBD1 (5 bases). Per germline, CDR1 SGHAT and CDR2 FQNNGV. This CDR3 comprises 15 residues. The V end was cut by 1 base, the J end by 7 bases, with 13 bases between. The DNA for the CDR3 is TGTGCCAGCAGCTTAGGCCAGGGTAGAGGCGGGGAGCTGTTTTTT. Its translation is CASSLGQGRGGELFF.

The rearrangement links TRBV19 to TRBJ2-5; D perhaps matches TRBD2 (5 bases). Germline V gene sequence: CDR1 LNHDA, CDR2 SQIVND (reference sequence). This CDR3 has 13 residues. The V end lost 4 bases, the J end lost 5 bases, and 11 bases lay between the germline ends. CDR3: CASSTRGRETQYF. The CDR3 coding sequence is TGTGCCAGTAGTACCCGAGGGCGGGAGACCCAGTACTTC.

The V and J genes are TRBV5-1 and TRBJ2-1; D gene uncertain. Germline V gene lookup returns CDR1 SGHRS and CDR2 YFSETQ. This CDR3 region has 15 residues. Trimming removed 5 bases at V and 4 bases at J, with 16 bases between. Here the CDR3 reads CASRPTLDTYNEQFF. CDR3 nucleotide sequence: TGCGCCAGCAGGCCTACCTTAGACACTTACAATGAGCAGTTCTTC. Combining the CDR3 with reference TRBV5-1 and TRBJ2-1 gives the whole variable domain KAGVTQTPRYLIKTRGQQVTLSCSPISGHRSVSWYQQTPGQGLQFLFEYFSETQRNKGNFPGRFSGRQFSNSRSEMNVSTLELGDSALYLCASRPTLDTYNEQFFGPGTRLTVL.

The genes are TRBV27 and TRBJ2-1; 7 nucleotides line up with TRBD1. The CDR3 sequence is 13 residues long. Looked up from germline, CDR1 is MNHEY and CDR2 is SMNVEV (reference sequence). V lost 5 bases and J lost 12; bases outside the gene matches: 10. The CDR3 reads CASSPHDRVLQFF. CDR3 nucleotides: TGTGCCAGCAGTCCGCACGACAGGGTACTGCAGTTCTTC.

The chain is built from TRBV11-2 and TRBJ1-2; D gene ambiguous. V was cut by 5 bases and J by 7 bases, with 14 bases left in between. Germline lookup yields CDR1 SGHAT and CDR2 FQNNGV. This CDR3 region has 13 residues. CDR3 region: CASSANLGSGYTF. In DNA form, the CDR3 reads TGTGCCAGCAGCGCGAACCTCGGGAGTGGCTACACCTTC. The entire variable domain, with the rest obtained from reference TRBV11-2 and TRBJ1-2, is as follows: EAGVAQSPRYKIIEKRQSVAFWCNPISGHATLYWYQQILGQGPKLLIQFQNNGVVDDSQLPKDRFSAERLKGVDSTLKIQPAKLEDSAVYLCASSANLGSGYTFGSGTRLTVV.

The rearrangement links TRBV12-3 or TRBV12-4 to TRBJ2-1, with a possible D match to TRBD1 (6 bases). V lost 3 bases, J lost 10 bases, and 13 bases lay in between. The CDR3 sequence is 13 residues long. CDR3 protein: CASSFTGSGEQFF. The DNA for the CDR3 is TGTGCCAGCAGTTTCACAGGGTCAGGGGAGCAGTTCTTC.

V gene TRBV5-1 combines with J gene TRBJ2-5, with 9 bases matching TRBD1. J lost 2 bases, V lost 3 bases, and 5 bases had no gene match. This CDR3 is 15 amino acids long. Germline CDR1 reads SGHRS; CDR2 reads YFSETQ. The CDR3 bases are TGCGCCAGCAGCTCGCTGACAGGGGGTCAAGAGACCCAGTACTTC. Protein sequence: CASSSLTGGQETQYF.

The genes are TRBV28 and TRBJ1-2, with TRBD1 as a possible D gene (6 bases). V was cut by 3 bases and J by 8 bases, with 16 bases left in between. The CDR3 sequence is 14 residues long. CDR1 is MDHEN and CDR2 is SYDVKM in the germline V gene. The CDR3 DNA reads TGTGCCAGCAGTTTTGATCCAGGGGTGGGCGGCTACACCTTC. Amino acid sequence: CASSFDPGVGGYTF.

The rearrangement links TRBV5-8 to TRBJ2-1; 11 positions match TRBD2. The germline CDR1 and CDR2 sequences are SGHTS and YDEGEE. The CDR3 contains 16 residues. Trimming cost V 7 bases and J 12 bases; bases outside gene matches: 18. The chain's CDR3 is CASGLPLTLSGRVQFF. CDR3 nucleotides: TGTGCCAGCGGCCTTCCTCTGACACTTAGCGGGAGGGTGCAGTTCTTC.

The V gene is TRBV3-1 (or the pseudogene TRBV3-2), the J gene TRBJ1-6; D call uncertain. V was trimmed by 1 base and J by 2 bases, leaving 18 bases between them. This CDR3 is 19 amino acids long. Germline lookup yields CDR1 LGHDT and CDR2 YNNKEL (reference sequence). The CDR3 sequence: CASSQALLAGETYNSPLHF. CDR3 coding DNA: TGTGCCAGCAGCCAAGCCTTACTCGCCGGGGAAACCTATAATTCACCCCTCCACTTT.

The chain carries TRBV19 and TRBJ1-6; maybe TRBD1 (5 bases). The CDR3 runs 16 residues. Germline values: CDR1 LNHDA, CDR2 SQIVND (reference sequence). The V end lost 8 bases, the J end lost 10 bases, and 24 bases lay between the germline ends. CDR3 bases: TGTGCCAGTCACAAGGGCGGTCTGACCCAGGGCTCACCCCTCCACTTT. Translation gives CASHKGGLTQGSPLHF.

This sequence joins TRBV7-9 and TRBJ1-1; D is ambiguous. CDR3 size: 12 residues. V dropped 1 base and J dropped 8 bases, with 8 bases sitting between them. Germline CDR1 and CDR2: SEHNR and FQNEAQ (reference sequence). CDR3 in amino acids: CASSLEGSEAFF. CDR3 in DNA: TGTGCCAGCAGCTTAGAAGGTAGCGAAGCTTTCTTT.

This clone was seen a handful of times. The CDR3, as DNA: TGTGCCAGCAGCTTGGTAAGCCAGGGGGGATTCAGTGACTACGAGCAGTACTTC. This gives the protein CASSLVSQGGFSDYEQYF. The chain recombines TRBV5-4 with TRBJ2-7; D is possibly TRBD1 (7 bases). CDR1 and CDR2 from the germline V gene are SGHNT and YYREEE (reference sequence). The CDR3 is made up of 18 amino acids. Between the trimmed V and J ends, which lost 0 bases and 3 bases, there was a span of 22 bases.

The rearrangement uses TRBV5-1 and TRBJ2-7; 11 bases map to TRBD2. The CDR3 is made up of 18 amino acids. The V gene's germline CDR1 is SGHRS and CDR2 YFSETQ. Germline trimming cut 0 bases from V and 8 bases from J; bases unmatched to any gene: 16. CDR3 bases: TGCGCCAGCAGCTTGGCCGGGGCGTTAGCGGGAGGGGGTGAGAAGCAGTACTTC. It is translated as CASSLAGALAGGGEKQYF.

The gene calls are TRBV4-2 and TRBJ1-4; TRBD1 matches 7 bases. V lost 3 bases and J lost 10; bases outside the gene matches: 2. This CDR3 is 12 amino acids long. CDR1 is LGHNA, CDR2 YNFKEQ, per germline. The CDR3 DNA sequence: TGTGCCAGCAGCCAGGACAGGAGAAAACTGTTTTTT. This translates into CASSQDRRKLFF.

The chain has TRBV28 and TRBJ2-5; TRBD1 matches at 8 bases. This CDR3 is 15 amino acids long. Germline loops: CDR1 MDHEN, CDR2 SYDVKM. Trimming at V came to 8 bases and at J to 2 bases, leaving 10 bases not matched to a gene. CDR3 nucleotides: TGTGCCAGCGGAACCGTCACAGGGGGGCAAGAGACCCAGTACTTC. Residues: CASGTVTGGQETQYF.

This clone occurred a few times. The chain joins TRBV5-6 to TRBJ1-1; D possibly corresponds to TRBD1 (5 bases). CDR3 length equals 11 residues. Trimming pared 5 bases from V and 7 bases from J, leaving 9 bases between. CDR1 is SGHDT, CDR2 YYEEEE, per germline. The DNA for the CDR3 is TGTGCCAGCAGTCAGGGTGTTGAAGCTTTCTTT. It yields the protein CASSQGVEAFF.

This clone has more than one count but fewer than ten. J is TRBJ1-4 and V is TRBV7-9; D gene unclear. The CDR3 loop spans 14 amino acids. V was clipped by 2 bases and J by 4 bases, with 8 bases between them. Per the germline V gene, CDR1 is SEHNR and CDR2 is FQNEAQ (reference sequence). CDR3 protein: CASSLFASNEKLFF. In DNA, the CDR3 is TGTGCCAGCAGCTTATTCGCCAGTAATGAAAAACTGTTTTTT.

The chain is built from TRBV11-2 and TRBJ1-5, with a tentative D call TRBD1 (5 bases). There are 15 residues in the CDR3. Germline CDR1 SGHAT, CDR2 FQNNGV. V was cut by 1 base and J by 7 bases, with 14 bases left in between. CDR3 nucleotides: TGTGCCAGCAGCTTAGCATCAGGGTACGGGCAGCCCCAGCATTTT. It is translated as CASSLASGYGQPQHF.

The rearrangement links TRBV10-2 to TRBJ1-2; TRBD1 is a possible D gene (6 bases). The ends were cut back, 0 bases at V and 2 bases at J, with 10 bases in the middle. CDR1 and CDR2 (germline): WSHSY, SAAADI. The CDR3 loop spans 15 amino acids. DNA for the CDR3: TGCGCCAGCAGTGAGTCGACAGGCAAGAACTATGGCTACACCTTC. Its translation is CASSESTGKNYGYTF.

The chain is built from TRBV4-2 and TRBJ2-2; D remains unclear. V lost 0 bases and J lost 4, with 3 bases in between. The CDR3 consists of 13 residues. The germline gives CDR1 LGHNA, CDR2 YNFKEQ. The CDR3 nucleotides read TGTGCCAGCAGCCAAGATCGCACCGGGGAGCTGTTTTTT. It specifies CASSQDRTGELFF.